A single sample is the source of the 27 T cell receptor beta chains below, sequenced in a study of blood T cells in healthy people across ages. The second PCR ran about 7 to 12 cycles with a sample-barcoded 5' primer and J-beta primers. MiXCR was run by TCRdb on the 5' RACE reads, yielding one entry per CDR3 protein. This sample carries about 1.8 million distinct CDR3 sequences, 40% to 55% of them seen once, and the ten largest clones take 2% to 2.5%. Sample: blood. Receptors were obtained from a woman aged 40 to 50 in good health.

This chain joins TRBV6-6 and TRBJ1-5; TRBD1 matches at 10 bases. Germline V gene lookup returns CDR1 MNHNY and CDR2 SVGAGI (reference sequence). The CDR3 has 14 amino acids. Germline trimming cut 4 bases from V and 7 bases from J; bases unmatched to any gene: 4. The CDR3 bases are TGTGCCAGCAGTTCGTGGACAGGGGGACAGCCCCAGCATTTT. Amino acids: CASSSWTGGQPQHF.

Concerning this clonotype: A far larger clone is one base from this, pointing to a likely read error. The CDR3 loop reads CTSSSRYEQYF. CDR3 DNA: TGTACCAGCAGCTCCCGTTACGAGCAGTACTTC. The chain uses TRBV7-9 and TRBJ2-5; no firm D call. Matching the DNA end better, TRBJ2-7 makes the J call doubtful. CDR1 and CDR2 (germline): SEHNR, FQNEAQ (reference sequence). The CDR3 totals 11 residues.

This clonotype was detected ten times or more. J is TRBJ2-7 and V is TRBV29-1; D gene ambiguous. V gave up 7 bases and J gave up 2 bases, with 9 bases separating them. This CDR3 has 11 residues. The germline gives CDR1 SQVTM, CDR2 ANQGSEA. The CDR3 spells CSAVNTYEQYF. CDR3 bases: TGCAGCGCTGTAAATACCTACGAGCAGTACTTC.

The rearrangement uses TRBV27 and TRBJ2-1; 10 nucleotides line up with TRBD1. The CDR3 has 17 amino acids. V shed 7 bases and J 6 bases; nucleotides not matched to a gene: 15. Germline CDR1 reads MNHEY; CDR2 reads SMNVEV (reference sequence). CDR3 nucleotides: TGTGCCAGCAATGAATTAACCGGGACAGGGGAGGCCAATGAGCAGTTCTTC. This sequence encodes CASNELTGTGEANEQFF.

This clonotype was counted only a few times. The CDR3 sequence is CASSEVGGGETQYF. The DNA for the CDR3 is TGCGCCAGCAGCGAAGTCGGAGGAGGCGAGACCCAGTACTTC. J is TRBJ2-5 and V is TRBV4-3; possibly TRBD2 for D (5 bases). With 5 bases removed from V and 5 bases from J, the gap between germline ends came to 15 bases. CDR1 LGHNA and CDR2 YSLEER come from the germline V gene. The CDR3 loop spans 14 amino acids.

Many counts were recorded for this clonotype. The chain uses TRBV4-1 and TRBJ2-5; D uncertain. Trimming took off 4 bases at V and 5 bases at J, with 14 bases between the two ends. The CDR3 has 14 residues. CDR1 MGHRA and CDR2 YSYEKL come from the germline V gene. The chain's CDR3 is CASSPRSVGETQYF. CDR3 DNA sequence: TGCGCCAGCAGCCCCCGATCAGTAGGGGAGACCCAGTACTTC.

This clonotype appeared once. The gene calls are TRBV11-2 and TRBJ1-1, with D possibly TRBD1 on 6 matching bases. Trimming took off 4 bases at V and 1 base at J, with 19 bases between the two ends. The CDR3 extends over 17 amino acids. The germline CDR1 and CDR2 sequences are SGHAT and FQNNGV. For the CDR3, the DNA is TGTGCCAGCAGCTCCACAGGGTTTTCCGTATGGAACACTGAAGCTTTCTTT. It is translated as CASSSTGFSVWNTEAFF.

This clonotype has more than one count but fewer than ten. The chain joins TRBV29-1 to TRBJ2-1; 8 bases match TRBD2. CDR1 and CDR2 (germline): SQVTM, ANQGSEA. The CDR3 contains 16 residues. Unmatched junction bases numbered 20, after V lost 6 bases and J lost 10 bases. CDR3 sequence (DNA): TGCAGCGTCGGTAGCGGGGTGAGGTTTCGATTCTCGGAGCAGTTCTTC. Amino acids: CSVGSGVRFRFSEQFF.

This clonotype was seen more than once but under ten times. The chain links TRBV4-3 to TRBJ2-3; TRBD2 matches at 7 bases. The CDR3 length is 16 residues. V gave up 0 bases and J gave up 4 bases; unmatched junction bases: 7. Germline-derived CDR1 and CDR2 are LGHNA and YSLEER. The CDR3 nucleotides are TGCGCCAGCAGCCAAGATCTGGGAGGGATTCCAGATACGCAGTATTTT. Amino acids: CASSQDLGGIPDTQYF.

The rearrangement joins TRBV18 to TRBJ1-4; D is ambiguous. Germline values: CDR1 KGHSH, CDR2 LQKENI. The CDR3 loop spans 16 amino acids. V gave up 3 bases and J gave up 0 bases, with 11 bases separating them. CDR3 in amino acids: CASSPASTATNEKLFF. The CDR3 region has the DNA TGTGCCAGCTCACCGGCCAGTACTGCAACTAATGAAAAACTGTTTTTT.

A word on this clonotype: An end of the junction does not agree with germline; a read error may underlie this. The V call is TRBV27, the J call TRBJ2-7; TRBD2 aligns across 13 bases. The J call is doubtful: the DNA matches TRBJ2-5 better. This CDR3 spans 12 amino acids. Germline CDR1 and CDR2: MNHEY and SMNVEV (reference sequence). The CDR3 DNA follows: TGCACTAGCGGGAGGGCCGGGGAGACCCAGTACTTC. This encodes CTSGRAGETQYF.

This clonotype turned up a few times. This rearrangement joins TRBV7-2 to TRBJ2-1; 11 bases agree with TRBD2. From germline, CDR1 is SGHTA and CDR2 FQGNSA. Losses at the gene ends were 5 bases for V and 11 bases for J; bases not matched to a gene: 5. The CDR3 spans 13 residues. This CDR3 reads CASSIRLAGKQFF. The CDR3 coding sequence is TGTGCCAGCAGCATAAGACTAGCGGGGAAGCAGTTCTTC. Full variable domain (remainder filled in from reference TRBV7-2 and TRBJ2-1): GAGVSQSPSNKVTEKGKDVELRCDPISGHTALYWYRQSLGQGLEFLIYFQGNSAPDKSGLPSDRFSAERTGGSVSTLTIQRTQQEDSAVYLCASSIRLAGKQFFGPGTRLTVL.

The chain combines TRBV6-6 with TRBJ2-1; 12 bases map to TRBD1. The V gene end was trimmed by 4 bases and the J gene end by 6 bases; junction bases not matched to a gene: 7. The V gene's germline CDR1 is MNHNY and CDR2 SVGAGI (reference sequence). This CDR3 spans 16 amino acids. This CDR3 reads CASSWGGTGGLNEQFF. The CDR3 bases are TGTGCCAGCAGTTGGGGTGGGACAGGGGGCCTCAATGAGCAGTTCTTC.

On this clonotype: A read error may produce the germline difference seen at one junction end. This chain uses TRBV11-2 with TRBJ2-1, with 13 bases lining up with TRBD2. This CDR3 is built from 19 residues. Germline-derived CDR1 and CDR2 are SGHAT and FQNNGV. This CDR3 is CPSSPVLAGGLGSYNEQFF. The CDR3 bases are TGTCCCAGCAGCCCCGTACTAGCGGGGGGGCTTGGCTCCTACAATGAGCAGTTCTTC.

The genes are TRBV20-1 and TRBJ2-6; 7 bases map to TRBD1. The germline V gene encodes CDR1 DFQATT and CDR2 SNEGSKA (reference sequence). The CDR3 loop spans 16 amino acids. V gave up 5 bases and J gave up 2 bases; unmatched junction bases: 9. The CDR3 spells CSAQPTDRAGANVLTF. The CDR3 coding sequence is TGCAGTGCTCAGCCAACTGACAGGGCTGGGGCCAACGTCCTGACTTTC.

The chain employs TRBV20-1 and TRBJ2-1; TRBD2 matches at 9 bases. CDR3 length: 16 residues. J gave up 8 bases and V 4 bases, and 15 bases lay outside the gene matches. Per germline, CDR1 DFQATT and CDR2 SNEGSKA (reference sequence). The CDR3 sequence is CSAKTGGGSGGDEQFF. DNA for the CDR3: TGCAGTGCTAAGACAGGAGGTGGTAGCGGGGGCGATGAGCAGTTCTTC.

CDR3 DNA sequence: TGTGCCAGCAGTACCGCCATCAGTGAAGCTTTCTTT. Its translation is CASSTAISEAFF. The rearrangement joins TRBV28 to TRBJ1-1; D unresolved. Trimming took off 5 bases at V and 7 bases at J, with 11 bases between the two ends. The V gene's germline CDR1 is MDHEN and CDR2 SYDVKM. The CDR3 is made up of 12 amino acids.

The chain recombines TRBV5-1 with TRBJ2-5; D possibly corresponds to TRBD1 (5 bases). CDR1 and CDR2 from the germline V gene are SGHRS and YFSETQ. CDR3 length: 15 amino acids. The V and J ends lost 0 bases and 0 bases respectively, with 9 bases between them. The CDR3 region has the DNA TGCGCCAGCAGCTTGGGGACAAAGAACCAAGAGACCCAGTACTTC. The encoded protein is CASSLGTKNQETQYF.

The gene calls are TRBV6-2 or TRBV6-3 and TRBJ1-5; TRBD1 aligns across 9 bases. The CDR3 totals 15 residues. V was pared by 6 bases and J by 2 bases, with 5 bases of the junction left unmatched. Germline loops: CDR1 MNHEY, CDR2 SVGEGT. CDR3 DNA: TGTGCCAGCAGCGACAGGGGGGCGGGCAATCAGCCCCAGCATTTT. Translating it yields CASSDRGAGNQPQHF.

V is TRBV5-1 and J is TRBJ2-7, with D possibly being TRBD1 (6 bases). V gave up 1 base and J gave up 0 bases, with 11 bases separating them. CDR1 and CDR2 from the germline V gene are SGHRS and YFSETQ. This CDR3 comprises 15 residues. CDR3 DNA sequence: TGCGCCAGCAGCTTGATGCCACAGGGCTCCTACGAGCAGTACTTC. This sequence encodes CASSLMPQGSYEQYF.

The rearrangement joins TRBV5-1 to TRBJ2-3; 9 bases align to TRBD2. Germline CDR1 and CDR2: SGHRS and YFSETQ. Germline trimming cut 0 bases from V and 7 bases from J; bases unmatched to any gene: 6. There are 15 residues in the CDR3. In DNA form, the CDR3 reads TGCGCCAGCAGCTTGGCGGCGGGGGGGCCATATACGCAGTATTTT. This sequence encodes CASSLAAGGPYTQYF.

This clonotype showed up just a few times. V is TRBV5-1 and J is TRBJ2-1; weak D call: TRBD1 (6 bases). Germline CDR1 is SGHRS and CDR2 is YFSETQ. The CDR3 length is 13 residues. V dropped 4 bases and J dropped 9 bases, with 14 bases sitting between them. The CDR3 DNA is TGCGCCAGCAGCCCTAACTCCAGGGGTGAGCAGTTCTTC. Translated, it gives CASSPNSRGEQFF.

This clonotype was picked up one time. The chain links TRBV27 to TRBJ1-5, with TRBD1 as a possible D gene (5 bases). The CDR3 has 19 amino acids. V was cut by 4 bases and J by 0 bases, with 22 bases left in between. Germline V gives CDR1 MNHEY, CDR2 SMNVEV (reference sequence). The CDR3 region is CASSYQPLLLRDSNQPQHF. The CDR3 region has the DNA TGTGCCAGCAGTTACCAACCCCTACTTCTCAGGGATAGCAATCAGCCCCAGCATTTT.

The chain has TRBV5-1 and TRBJ2-2, with TRBD2 matching over 8 bases. Germline values: CDR1 SGHRS, CDR2 YFSETQ. The ends lost 10 bases at V and 4 bases at J; junction bases unmatched: 15. This CDR3 spans 16 amino acids. The CDR3 coding sequence is TGCGCCTCCAGACCAGGAGGTGCGGGGGGCACCGGGGAGCTGTTTTTT. Its translation: CASRPGGAGGTGELFF.

A remark on this clonotype: Its ends do not fully match the called genes, so a read error is possible. The chain carries TRBV28 and TRBJ2-1; 11 bases agree with TRBD1. The CDR3 has 16 amino acids. The V gene's germline CDR1 is MDHEN and CDR2 SYDVKM. CDR3 sequence (DNA): TGCGCCAGCAGTTTTGCCGGGACAGGGGGAAACAATGAGCAGTTCTTC. It is translated as CASSFAGTGGNNEQFF. Variable domain in full (rest from reference TRBV28 and TRBJ2-1): DVKVTQSSRYLVKRTGEKVFLECVQDMDHENMFWYRQDPGLGLRLIYFSYDVKMKEKGDIPEGYSVSREKKERFSLILESASTNQTSMYLCASSFAGTGGNNEQFFGPGTRLTVL.

This clonotype has only a few counts. The V call is TRBV11-2, the J call TRBJ2-5; D is perhaps TRBD1 (5 bases). V lost 6 bases and J lost 2, with 19 bases in between. Germline V gene lookup returns CDR1 SGHAT and CDR2 FQNNGV. This CDR3 is 16 amino acids long. The CDR3 coding sequence is TGTGCCAGCAGTGAAAGGGGTTACCCCAGACAAGAGACCCAGTACTTC. Encoded protein: CASSERGYPRQETQYF. The full variable domain, with the rest looked up from reference TRBV11-2 and TRBJ2-5, is EAGVAQSPRYKIIEKRQSVAFWCNPISGHATLYWYQQILGQGPKLLIQFQNNGVVDDSQLPKDRFSAERLKGVDSTLKIQPAKLEDSAVYLCASSERGYPRQETQYFGPGTRLLVL.

A note on this clonotype: Relative to the germline gene, one junction end is altered; a read error may explain this. V gene TRBV18 combines with J gene TRBJ2-3; no definite D call. Germline CDR1 is KGHSH and CDR2 is LQKENI. This CDR3 spans 15 amino acids. The CDR3 DNA reads TGTGCCAGCTCCCCACGTTTTACAGGCACAGATACGCAGTATTTT. Its protein product is CASSPRFTGTDTQYF.